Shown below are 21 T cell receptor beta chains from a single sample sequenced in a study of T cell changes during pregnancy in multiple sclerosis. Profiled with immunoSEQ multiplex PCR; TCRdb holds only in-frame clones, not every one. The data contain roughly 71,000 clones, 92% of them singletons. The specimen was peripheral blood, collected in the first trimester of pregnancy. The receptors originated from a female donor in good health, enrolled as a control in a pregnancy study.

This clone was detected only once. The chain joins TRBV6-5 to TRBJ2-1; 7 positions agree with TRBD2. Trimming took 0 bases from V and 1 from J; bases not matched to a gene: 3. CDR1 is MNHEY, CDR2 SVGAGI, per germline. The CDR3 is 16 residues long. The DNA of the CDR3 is TGTGCCAGCAGTTACTCGCTAGCGGCTTCCTACAATGAGCAGTTCTTC. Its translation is CASSYSLAASYNEQFF.

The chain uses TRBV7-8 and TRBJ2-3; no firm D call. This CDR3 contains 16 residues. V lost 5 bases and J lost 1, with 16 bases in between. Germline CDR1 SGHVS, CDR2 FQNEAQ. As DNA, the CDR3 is TGTGCCAGCAGCCCCCTCCGGCTAGGAGGCACAGATACGCAGTATTTT. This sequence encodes CASSPLRLGGTDTQYF.

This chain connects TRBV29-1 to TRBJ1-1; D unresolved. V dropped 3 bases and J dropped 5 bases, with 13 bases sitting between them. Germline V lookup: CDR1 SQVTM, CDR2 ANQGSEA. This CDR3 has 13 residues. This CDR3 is CSVEYGMRTEAFF. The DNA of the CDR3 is TGCAGCGTTGAGTACGGAATGAGGACTGAAGCTTTCTTT.

The CDR3, as DNA: TGTGCCAGCAGTGAACTAGCGGGGGCCACAGATACGCAGTATTTT. This translates into CASSELAGATDTQYF. This sequence joins TRBV2 and TRBJ2-3; TRBD2 aligns across 10 bases. Germline CDR1 is SNHLY and CDR2 is FYNNEI. CDR3 length: 15 residues. Trimming at V came to 2 bases and at J to 2 bases, leaving 1 base not matched to a gene.

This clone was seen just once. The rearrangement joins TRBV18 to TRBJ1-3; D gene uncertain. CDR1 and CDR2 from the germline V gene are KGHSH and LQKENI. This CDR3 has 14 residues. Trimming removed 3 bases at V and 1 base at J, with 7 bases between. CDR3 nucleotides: TGTGCCAGCTCACCTTTACAGTCTGGAAACACCATATATTTT. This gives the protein CASSPLQSGNTIYF.

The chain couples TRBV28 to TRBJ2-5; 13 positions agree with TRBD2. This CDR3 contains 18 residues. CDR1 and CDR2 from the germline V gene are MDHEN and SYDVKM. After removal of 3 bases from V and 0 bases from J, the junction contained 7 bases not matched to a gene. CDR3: CASSLFGLAGANQETQYF. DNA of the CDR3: TGTGCCAGCAGTTTGTTCGGACTAGCGGGAGCCAACCAAGAGACCCAGTACTTC.

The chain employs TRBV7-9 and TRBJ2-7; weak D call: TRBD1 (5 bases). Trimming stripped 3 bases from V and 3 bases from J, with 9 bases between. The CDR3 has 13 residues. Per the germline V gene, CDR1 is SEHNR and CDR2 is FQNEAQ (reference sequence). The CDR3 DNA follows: TGTGCCAGCAGCTTTCGACAGTTCTACGAGCAGTACTTC. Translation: CASSFRQFYEQYF.

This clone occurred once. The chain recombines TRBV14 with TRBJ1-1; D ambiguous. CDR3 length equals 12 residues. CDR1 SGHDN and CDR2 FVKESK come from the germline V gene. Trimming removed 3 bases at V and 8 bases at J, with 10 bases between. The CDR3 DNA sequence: TGTGCCAGCAGCCAGACACAGATCGAAGCTTTCTTT. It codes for CASSQTQIEAFF.

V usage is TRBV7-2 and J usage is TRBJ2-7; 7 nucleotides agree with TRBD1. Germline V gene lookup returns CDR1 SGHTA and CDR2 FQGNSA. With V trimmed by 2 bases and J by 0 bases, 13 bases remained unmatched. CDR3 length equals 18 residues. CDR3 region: CASSLPVRGQKISYEQYF. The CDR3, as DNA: TGTGCCAGCAGCTTACCCGTCCGGGGACAGAAAATCTCCTACGAGCAGTACTTC.

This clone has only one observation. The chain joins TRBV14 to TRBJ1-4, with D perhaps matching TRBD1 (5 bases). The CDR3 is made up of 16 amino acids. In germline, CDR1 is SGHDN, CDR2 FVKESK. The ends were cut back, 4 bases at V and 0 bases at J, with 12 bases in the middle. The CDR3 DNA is TGTGCCAGCAGCCCCACAGGAGCCGCAACTAATGAAAAACTGTTTTTT. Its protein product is CASSPTGAATNEKLFF.

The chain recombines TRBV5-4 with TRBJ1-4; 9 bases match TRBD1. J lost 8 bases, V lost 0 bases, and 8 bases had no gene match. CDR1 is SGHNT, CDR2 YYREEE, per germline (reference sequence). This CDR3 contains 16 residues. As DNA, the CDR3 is TGTGCCAGCAGCTTGGGTGGCGCGGGACAGGGAGAAAAACTGTTTTTT. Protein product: CASSLGGAGQGEKLFF. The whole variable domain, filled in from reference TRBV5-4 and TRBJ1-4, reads ETGVTQSPTHLIKTRGQQVTLRCSSQSGHNTVSWYQQALGQGPQFIFQYYREEENGRGNFPPRFSGLQFPNYSSELNVNALELDDSALYLCASSLGGAGQGEKLFFGSGTQLSVL.

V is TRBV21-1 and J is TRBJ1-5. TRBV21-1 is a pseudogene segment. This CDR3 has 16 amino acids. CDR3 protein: CASSKSSRECNQPQHF. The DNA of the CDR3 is TGTGCCAGCAGCAAATCATCGAGGGAGTGCAATCAGCCCCAGCATTTT.

The CDR3, as DNA: TGTGCCAGCAGTTGGGCTGGGGCGGGAGGGCCGGGGGAGCAGTACTTC. It is translated as CASSWAGAGGPGEQYF. The chain combines TRBV6-5 with TRBJ2-7, with 9 positions matching TRBD2. V was pared by 4 bases and J by 7 bases, with 14 bases of the junction left unmatched. Germline CDR1 and CDR2: MNHEY and SVGAGI. This CDR3 region has 16 residues.

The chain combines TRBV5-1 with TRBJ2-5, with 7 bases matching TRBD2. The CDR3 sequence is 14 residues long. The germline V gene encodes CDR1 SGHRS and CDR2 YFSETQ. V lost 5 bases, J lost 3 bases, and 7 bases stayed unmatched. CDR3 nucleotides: TGCGCCAGCAGATTCAGCGGGATCGAAGAGACCCAGTACTTC. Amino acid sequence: CASRFSGIEETQYF.

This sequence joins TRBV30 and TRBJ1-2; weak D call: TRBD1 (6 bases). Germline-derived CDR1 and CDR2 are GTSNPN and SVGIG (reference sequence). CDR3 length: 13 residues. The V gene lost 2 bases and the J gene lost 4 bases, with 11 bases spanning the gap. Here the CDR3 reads CAWSNRAPYGYTF. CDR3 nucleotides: TGTGCCTGGAGTAACAGGGCTCCCTATGGCTACACCTTC. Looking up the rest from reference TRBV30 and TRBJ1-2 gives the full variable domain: SQTIHQWPATLVQPVGSPLSLECTVEGTSNPNLYWYRQAAGRGLQLLFYSVGIGQISSEVPQNLSASRPQDRQFILSSKKLLLSDSGFYLCAWSNRAPYGYTFGSGTRLTVV.

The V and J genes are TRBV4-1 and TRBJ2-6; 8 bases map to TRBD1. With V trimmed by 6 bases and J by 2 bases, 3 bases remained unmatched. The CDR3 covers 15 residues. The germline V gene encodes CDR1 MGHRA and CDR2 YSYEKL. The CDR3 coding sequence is TGCGCCAGCAGAGGGACAGGTACTGGGGCCAACGTCCTGACTTTC. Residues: CASRGTGTGANVLTF.

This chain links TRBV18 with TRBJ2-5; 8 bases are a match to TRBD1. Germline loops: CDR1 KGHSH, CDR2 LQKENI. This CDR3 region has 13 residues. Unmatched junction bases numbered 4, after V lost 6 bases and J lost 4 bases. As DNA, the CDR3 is TGTGCCAGCTCTCCTGACAGGGGAGAGACCCAGTACTTC. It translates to CASSPDRGETQYF.

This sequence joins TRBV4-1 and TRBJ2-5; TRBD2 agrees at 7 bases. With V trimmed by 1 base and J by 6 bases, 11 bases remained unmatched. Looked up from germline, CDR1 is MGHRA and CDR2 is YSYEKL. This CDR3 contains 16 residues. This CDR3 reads CASSQVFAGVGKTQYF. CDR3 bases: TGCGCCAGCAGCCAAGTTTTTGCGGGAGTCGGGAAGACCCAGTACTTC.

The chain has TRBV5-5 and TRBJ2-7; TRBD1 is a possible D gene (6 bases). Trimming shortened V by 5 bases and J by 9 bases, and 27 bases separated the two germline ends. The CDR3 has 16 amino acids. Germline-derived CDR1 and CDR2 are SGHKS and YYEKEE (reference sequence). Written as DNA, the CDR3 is TGTGCCAGCAGTCGCGCGGTGACAGGACCTACAAACGGGCAGTACTTC. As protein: CASSRAVTGPTNGQYF.

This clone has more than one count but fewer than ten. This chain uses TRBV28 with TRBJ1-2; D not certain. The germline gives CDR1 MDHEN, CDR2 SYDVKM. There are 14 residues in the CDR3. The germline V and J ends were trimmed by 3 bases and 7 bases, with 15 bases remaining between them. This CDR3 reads CASSLGRSWGGYTF. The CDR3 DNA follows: TGTGCCAGCAGTTTGGGGAGGTCATGGGGTGGCTACACCTTC.

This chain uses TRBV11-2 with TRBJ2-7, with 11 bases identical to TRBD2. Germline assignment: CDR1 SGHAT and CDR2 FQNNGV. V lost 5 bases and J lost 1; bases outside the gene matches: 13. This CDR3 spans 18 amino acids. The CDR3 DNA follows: TGTGCCAGCAGCACCACCCGAGTAGCGGGAGGGGAATCCTACGAGCAGTACTTC. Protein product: CASSTTRVAGGESYEQYF.